The rows below give T cell receptor beta chains drawn from one sample of a study of identifying expanded T cells in peripheral blood. TCRdb keeps only in-frame clones here, not all; method: immunoSEQ multiplex PCR. The table records about 100,000 clones, around 88% of them present only once. Sequenced sample: blood. All receptors come from a person aged 18 to 70 in good health. CDR3s include the opening cysteine and the closing phenylalanine or tryptophan. The D gene is left open where the match is weak. Size is stated for part of the rows, as once, few or many counts, or as a class when the clone is expanded.

CDR3 length: 14; V gene: TRBV19; J gene: TRBJ1-2; D gene: TRBD1; clone size: .; CDR3 DNA: TGTGCCAGTGGCCGGGACAGGGAAAGGTATGGCTACACCTTC; CDR3 protein: CASGRDRERYGYTF
CDR3 length: 20; V gene: TRBV9; J gene: TRBJ2-5; D gene: TRBD2; clone size: .; CDR3 DNA: TGTGCCAGCAGCTTCCCGACGACTAGCGGGGGCCCGAGGGATCAAGAGACCCAGTACTTC; CDR3 protein: CASSFPTTSGGPRDQETQYF
CDR3 length: 12; V gene: TRBV2; J gene: TRBJ2-7; D gene: .; clone size: .; CDR3 DNA: TGTGCCAGTTGGGACACCGACTACGAGCAGTACTTC; CDR3 protein: CASWDTDYEQYF
CDR3 length: 17; V gene: TRBV5-1; J gene: TRBJ2-1; D gene: TRBD2; clone size: .; CDR3 DNA: TGCGCCAGCAGCTCTGAAATCCTAGCGGGGGGACCCCCTGAGCAGTTCTTC; CDR3 protein: CASSSEILAGGPPEQFF
CDR3 length: 17; V gene: TRBV5-1; J gene: TRBJ2-5; D gene: TRBD2; clone size: .; CDR3 DNA: TGCGCCAGCAGCTCCCTTGGGAGCGGGAGAGCGAGAGAGACCCAGTACTTC; CDR3 protein: CASSSLGSGRARETQYF
CDR3 length: 13; V gene: TRBV28; J gene: TRBJ2-7; D gene: .; clone size: .; CDR3 DNA: TGTGCCAGCAGGGGGTTCGTTGTCTACGAGCAGTACTTC; CDR3 protein: CASRGFVVYEQYF
CDR3 length: 15; V gene: TRBV4-3; J gene: TRBJ1-1; D gene: .; clone size: .; CDR3 DNA: TGCGCCAGCAGCCAAGATCAGGGAGGGAACACTGAAGCTTTCTTT; CDR3 protein: CASSQDQGGNTEAFF
CDR3 length: 13; V gene: TRBV7-2; J gene: TRBJ1-5; D gene: .; clone size: .; CDR3 DNA: TGTGCCAGCAGCTTAGCGCCCAAGGAACCCCAGCATTTT; CDR3 protein: CASSLAPKEPQHF
CDR3 length: 16; V gene: TRBV7-2; J gene: TRBJ2-3; D gene: .; clone size: .; CDR3 DNA: TGTGCCAGCAGCTCCTACGGCTCCCCGGGCACAGATACGCAGTATTTT; CDR3 protein: CASSSYGSPGTDTQYF
CDR3 length: 17; V gene: TRBV5-1; J gene: TRBJ2-1; D gene: .; clone size: .; CDR3 DNA: TGCGCCAGCAGCCGGGTAGCCAACGGGGGAATATACAATGAGCAGTTCTTC; CDR3 protein: CASSRVANGGIYNEQFF
CDR3 length: 15; V gene: TRBV10-3; J gene: TRBJ2-1; D gene: TRBD2; clone size: .; CDR3 DNA: TGTGCCATCAGTGCACTAGCGGGCTCCTACAATGAGCAGTTCTTC; CDR3 protein: CAISALAGSYNEQFF
CDR3 length: 13; V gene: TRBV6-6; J gene: TRBJ1-2; D gene: TRBD1; clone size: .; CDR3 DNA: TGTGCCAGCAGTTACCCCAGACAGGGAGGCTACACCTTC; CDR3 protein: CASSYPRQGGYTF
CDR3 length: 14; V gene: TRBV30; J gene: TRBJ1-1; D gene: .; clone size: .; CDR3 DNA: TGTGCCTGGAGTGTTCTGGCAGGGAGCACTGAAGCTTTCTTT; CDR3 protein: CAWSVLAGSTEAFF
CDR3 length: 11; V gene: TRBV20-1; J gene: TRBJ1-1; D gene: .; clone size: .; CDR3 DNA: TGCAGTGCCGCCTGGCGGACTGAAGCTTTCTTT; CDR3 protein: CSAAWRTEAFF
CDR3 length: 14; V gene: TRBV30; J gene: TRBJ1-3; D gene: TRBD1; clone size: .; CDR3 DNA: TGTGCCTGGAGCCCAGGGGGCTCTGGAAACACCATATATTTT; CDR3 protein: CAWSPGGSGNTIYF
CDR3 length: 14; V gene: TRBV6-1; J gene: TRBJ2-7; D gene: TRBD1; clone size: .; CDR3 DNA: TGTGCCAGCAGCGCGGACAGGGGGCCAGGAGGGCAGTACTTC; CDR3 protein: CASSADRGPGGQYF
CDR3 length: 13; V gene: TRBV18; J gene: TRBJ1-1; D gene: .; clone size: .; CDR3 DNA: TGTGCCTGCTCGGAAAACTTAAACACTGAAGCTTTCTTT; CDR3 protein: CACSENLNTEAFF
CDR3 length: 18; V gene: TRBV9; J gene: TRBJ2-1; D gene: TRBD2; clone size: many; CDR3 DNA: TGTGCCAGCAGCCCCGGGACTAGCGGGAGACGGGTACGAAATGAGCAGTTCTTC; CDR3 protein: CASSPGTSGRRVRNEQFF
CDR3 length: 16; V gene: TRBV19; J gene: TRBJ1-2; D gene: .; clone size: .; CDR3 DNA: TGTGCCAGTACGGCCGGGACCCCTACGCCCTACTATGGCTACACCTTC; CDR3 protein: CASTAGTPTPYYGYTF
CDR3 length: 16; V gene: TRBV9; J gene: TRBJ2-2; D gene: .; clone size: .; CDR3 DNA: TGTGCCAGCAGCGTAGAGGCATCTCGGAGGACCGGGGAGCTGTTTTTT; CDR3 protein: CASSVEASRRTGELFF
CDR3 length: 15; V gene: TRBV10-3; J gene: TRBJ2-2; D gene: TRBD1; clone size: .; CDR3 DNA: TGTGCCATCAATGACAGGGTCGATAAAACCGGGGAGCTGTTTTTT; CDR3 protein: CAINDRVDKTGELFF
CDR3 length: 12; V gene: TRBV29-1; J gene: TRBJ2-7; D gene: TRBD1; clone size: .; CDR3 DNA: TGCAGCGTTGGACAGGGCGTCGACGAGCAGTACTTC; CDR3 protein: CSVGQGVDEQYF
CDR3 length: 14; V gene: TRBV7-9; J gene: TRBJ1-1; D gene: .; clone size: .; CDR3 DNA: TGTGCCAGCAGCGCCTTGATCCGGGACACTGAAGCTTTCTTT; CDR3 protein: CASSALIRDTEAFF
CDR3 length: 14; V gene: TRBV30; J gene: TRBJ2-6; D gene: .; clone size: .; CDR3 DNA: TGTGCCGGGGTAGTTGGCTCTGGGGCCAACGTCCTGACTTTC; CDR3 protein: CAGVVGSGANVLTF
CDR3 length: 14; V gene: TRBV6-5; J gene: TRBJ1-1; D gene: TRBD1; clone size: .; CDR3 DNA: TGTGCCAGCAGGAGTGGACAGGGACACACTGAAGCTTTCTTT; CDR3 protein: CASRSGQGHTEAFF
CDR3 length: 13; V gene: TRBV11-2; J gene: TRBJ2-3; D gene: .; clone size: .; CDR3 DNA: TGTGCCAGCAGCTTAACGAGCGACGATACGCAGTATTTT; CDR3 protein: CASSLTSDDTQYF
CDR3 length: 12; V gene: TRBV9; J gene: TRBJ1-3; D gene: .; clone size: .; CDR3 DNA: TGTGCCAGCAGCACTACGACAGACACCATATATTTT; CDR3 protein: CASSTTTDTIYF
CDR3 length: 16; V gene: TRBV15; J gene: TRBJ1-5; D gene: .; clone size: .; CDR3 DNA: TGTGCCACCAGCCCCCGAATGGGACTGATCAATCAGCCCCAGCATTTT; CDR3 protein: CATSPRMGLINQPQHF
CDR3 length: 14; V gene: TRBV5-4; J gene: TRBJ2-5; D gene: .; clone size: .; CDR3 DNA: TGTGCCAGCAGCGGGACACTAGGCGGAGAGACCCAGTACTTC; CDR3 protein: CASSGTLGGETQYF
CDR3 length: 12; V gene: TRBV4-2; J gene: TRBJ2-2; D gene: .; clone size: few; CDR3 DNA: TGTGCCAGCAGCCCCCTTACCGGGGAGCTGTTTTTT; CDR3 protein: CASSPLTGELFF
CDR3 length: 13; V gene: TRBV6-1; J gene: TRBJ1-5; D gene: .; clone size: .; CDR3 DNA: TGTGCCAGCAGTGGTGCCTCGAATCAGCCCCAGCATTTT; CDR3 protein: CASSGASNQPQHF
CDR3 length: 17; V gene: TRBV28; J gene: TRBJ2-3; D gene: TRBD2; clone size: .; CDR3 DNA: TGTGCCAGCAGTTCCCCGGCTAGCGGGAGCTTAACAGATACGCAGTATTTT; CDR3 protein: CASSSPASGSLTDTQYF
CDR3 length: 14; V gene: TRBV30; J gene: TRBJ1-4; D gene: .; clone size: .; CDR3 DNA: TGTGCCTGGAGTGTCGGCAGGAACAATGAAAAACTGTTTTTT; CDR3 protein: CAWSVGRNNEKLFF
CDR3 length: 15; V gene: TRBV19; J gene: TRBJ1-1; D gene: .; clone size: .; CDR3 DNA: TGTGCCAGTAGTATAGGGGGCAGCCCTAACACTGAAGCTTTCTTT; CDR3 protein: CASSIGGSPNTEAFF
CDR3 length: 16; V gene: TRBV5-4; J gene: TRBJ1-6; D gene: .; clone size: .; CDR3 DNA: TGTGCCAGCAGCAGCGCCGGGACCTCCTATAATTCACCCCTCCACTTT; CDR3 protein: CASSSAGTSYNSPLHF
CDR3 length: 15; V gene: TRBV9; J gene: TRBJ2-2; D gene: TRBD2; clone size: .; CDR3 DNA: TGTGCCAGCAGCCTAGGACTAGCCGACACCGGGGAGCTGTTTTTT; CDR3 protein: CASSLGLADTGELFF
CDR3 length: 16; V gene: TRBV4-3; J gene: TRBJ2-5; D gene: .; clone size: .; CDR3 DNA: TGCGCCAGCAGCCAAGATTACGGCAGTTTCCAAGAGACCCAGTACTTC; CDR3 protein: CASSQDYGSFQETQYF
CDR3 length: 15; V gene: TRBV5-8; J gene: TRBJ2-3; D gene: TRBD2; clone size: .; CDR3 DNA: TGTGCCAGCAGCCAGCCTAGCGGGACGAGGTATACGCAGTATTTT; CDR3 protein: CASSQPSGTRYTQYF
CDR3 length: 16; V gene: TRBV11-2; J gene: TRBJ1-3; D gene: .; clone size: .; CDR3 DNA: TGTGCCAGCAACTACCAAATTACAGGGAAAGGAAACACCATATATTTT; CDR3 protein: CASNYQITGKGNTIYF
CDR3 length: 15; V gene: TRBV7-2; J gene: TRBJ2-3; D gene: .; clone size: .; CDR3 DNA: TGTGCCAGCAGCTTAATAGGGACCAGCACAGATACGCAGTATTTT; CDR3 protein: CASSLIGTSTDTQYF
CDR3 length: 13; V gene: TRBV4-2; J gene: TRBJ2-7; D gene: .; clone size: .; CDR3 DNA: TGTGCCAGCAGCCAAGAGGGTCGGAACGAGCAGTACTTC; CDR3 protein: CASSQEGRNEQYF
CDR3 length: 14; V gene: TRBV7-9; J gene: TRBJ1-2; D gene: .; clone size: few; CDR3 DNA: TGTGCCAGCAGCTTTGGGCAACTCATGGGCGGCTACACCTTC; CDR3 protein: CASSFGQLMGGYTF
CDR3 length: 14; V gene: TRBV5-1; J gene: TRBJ2-3; D gene: .; clone size: .; CDR3 DNA: TGCGCCAGCAGCTTGACCCTAGGTGGGGATACGCAGTATTTT; CDR3 protein: CASSLTLGGDTQYF
CDR3 length: 20; V gene: TRBV7-8; J gene: TRBJ2-1; D gene: TRBD2; clone size: .; CDR3 DNA: TGTGCCAGCAGCTTAGCGCGAGCAGGACTAGCGGGAGGGAGGATCGGTGAGCAGTTCTTC; CDR3 protein: CASSLARAGLAGGRIGEQFF
CDR3 length: 14; V gene: TRBV27; J gene: TRBJ1-2; D gene: TRBD1; clone size: few; CDR3 DNA: TGTGCCAGCAGCACCGGGACAGGGTCCTATGGCTACACCTTC; CDR3 protein: CASSTGTGSYGYTF
CDR3 length: 13; V gene: TRBV2; J gene: TRBJ2-1; D gene: TRBD2; clone size: .; CDR3 DNA: TGTGCCAGCAAGGGTAGCGGGAGAGGGGAGCAGTTCTTC; CDR3 protein: CASKGSGRGEQFF
CDR3 length: 15; V gene: TRBV7-9; J gene: TRBJ2-2; D gene: TRBD2; clone size: .; CDR3 DNA: TGTGCCAGCAGCCCTAGCGGGGCTTACACCGGGGAGCTGTTTTTT; CDR3 protein: CASSPSGAYTGELFF
CDR3 length: 12; V gene: TRBV28; J gene: TRBJ2-1; D gene: .; clone size: .; CDR3 DNA: TGTGCCAGCAGTTTAACCCGGGAGGAGCAGTTCTTC; CDR3 protein: CASSLTREEQFF
CDR3 length: 12; V gene: TRBV28; J gene: TRBJ1-6; D gene: .; clone size: .; CDR3 DNA: TGTGCCAGCAGCCGCCGGCAATTGACCCTCCACTTT; CDR3 protein: CASSRRQLTLHF
CDR3 length: 17; V gene: TRBV11-2; J gene: TRBJ2-7; D gene: TRBD2; clone size: .; CDR3 DNA: TGTGCCAGCAGCGTTAGGTTGACTAGCGGGGGGCTTTACGAGCAGTACTTC; CDR3 protein: CASSVRLTSGGLYEQYF
CDR3 length: 11; V gene: TRBV7-6; J gene: TRBJ2-3; D gene: .; clone size: once; CDR3 DNA: TGTGCCAGCAGAGAGGGGGATACGCAGTATTTT; CDR3 protein: CASREGDTQYF
CDR3 length: 15; V gene: TRBV18; J gene: TRBJ1-2; D gene: .; clone size: .; CDR3 DNA: TGTGCCAGCTCAGTTACAGGAGGGGTAGACTATGGCTACACCTTC; CDR3 protein: CASSVTGGVDYGYTF
CDR3 length: 15; V gene: TRBV19; J gene: TRBJ1-1; D gene: TRBD1; clone size: .; CDR3 DNA: TGTGCTTCCCAAGGAGCGGGACAGAGATACACTGAAGCTTTCTTT; CDR3 protein: CASQGAGQRYTEAFF